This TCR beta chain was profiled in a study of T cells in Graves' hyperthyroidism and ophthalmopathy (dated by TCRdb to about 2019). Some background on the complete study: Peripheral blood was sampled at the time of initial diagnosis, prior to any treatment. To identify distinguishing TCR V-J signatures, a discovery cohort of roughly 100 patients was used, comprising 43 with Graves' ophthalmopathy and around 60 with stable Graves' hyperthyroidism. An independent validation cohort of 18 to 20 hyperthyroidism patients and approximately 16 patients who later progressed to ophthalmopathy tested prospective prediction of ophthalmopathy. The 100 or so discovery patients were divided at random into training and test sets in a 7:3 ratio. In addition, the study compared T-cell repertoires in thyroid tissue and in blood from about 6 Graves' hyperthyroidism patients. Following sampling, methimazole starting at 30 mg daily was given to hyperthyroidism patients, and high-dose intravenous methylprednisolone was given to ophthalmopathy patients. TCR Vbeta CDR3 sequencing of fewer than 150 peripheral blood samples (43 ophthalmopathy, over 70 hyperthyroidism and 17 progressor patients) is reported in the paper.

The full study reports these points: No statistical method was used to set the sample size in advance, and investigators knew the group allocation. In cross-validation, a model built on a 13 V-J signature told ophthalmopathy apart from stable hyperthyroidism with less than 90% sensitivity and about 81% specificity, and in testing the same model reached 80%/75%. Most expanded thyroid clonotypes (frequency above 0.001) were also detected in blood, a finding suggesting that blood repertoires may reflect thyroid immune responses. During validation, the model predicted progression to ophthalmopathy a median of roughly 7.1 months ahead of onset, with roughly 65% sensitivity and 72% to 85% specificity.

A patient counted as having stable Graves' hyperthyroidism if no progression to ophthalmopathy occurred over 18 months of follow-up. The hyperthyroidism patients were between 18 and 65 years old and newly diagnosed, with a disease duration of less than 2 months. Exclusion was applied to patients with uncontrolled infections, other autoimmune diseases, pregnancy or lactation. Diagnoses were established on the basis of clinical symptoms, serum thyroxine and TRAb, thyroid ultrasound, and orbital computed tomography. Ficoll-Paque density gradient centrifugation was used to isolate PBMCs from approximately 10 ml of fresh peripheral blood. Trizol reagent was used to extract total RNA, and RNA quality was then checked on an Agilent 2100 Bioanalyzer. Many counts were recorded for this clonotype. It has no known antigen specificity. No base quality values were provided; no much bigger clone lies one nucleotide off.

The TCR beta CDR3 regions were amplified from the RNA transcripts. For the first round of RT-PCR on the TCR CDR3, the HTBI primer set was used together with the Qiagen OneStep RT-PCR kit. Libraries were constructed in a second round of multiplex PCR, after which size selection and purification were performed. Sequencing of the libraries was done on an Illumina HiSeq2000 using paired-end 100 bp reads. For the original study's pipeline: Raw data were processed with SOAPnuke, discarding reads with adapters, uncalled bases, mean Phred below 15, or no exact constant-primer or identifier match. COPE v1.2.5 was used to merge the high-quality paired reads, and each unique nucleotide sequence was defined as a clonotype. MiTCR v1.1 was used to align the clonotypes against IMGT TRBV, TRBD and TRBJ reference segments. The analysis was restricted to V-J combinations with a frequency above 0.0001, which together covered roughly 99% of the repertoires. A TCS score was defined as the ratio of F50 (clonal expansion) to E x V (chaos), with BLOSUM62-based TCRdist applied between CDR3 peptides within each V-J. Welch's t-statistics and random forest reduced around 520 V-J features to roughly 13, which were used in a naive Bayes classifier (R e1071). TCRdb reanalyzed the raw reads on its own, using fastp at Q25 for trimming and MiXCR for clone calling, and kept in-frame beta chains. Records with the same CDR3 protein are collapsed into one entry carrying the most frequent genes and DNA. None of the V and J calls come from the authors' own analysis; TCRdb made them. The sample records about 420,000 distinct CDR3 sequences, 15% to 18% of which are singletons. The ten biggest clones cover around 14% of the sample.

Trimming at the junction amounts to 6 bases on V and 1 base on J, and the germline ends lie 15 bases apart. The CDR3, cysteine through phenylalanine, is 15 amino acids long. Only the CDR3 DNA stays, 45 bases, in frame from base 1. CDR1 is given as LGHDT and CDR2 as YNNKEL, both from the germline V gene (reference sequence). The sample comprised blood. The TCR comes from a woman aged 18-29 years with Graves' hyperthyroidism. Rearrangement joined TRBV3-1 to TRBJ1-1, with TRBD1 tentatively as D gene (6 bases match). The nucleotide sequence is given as TGTGCCAGCAGGGGGGCCGGGCGAGGGAACACTGAAGCTTTCTTT. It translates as CASRGAGRGNTEAFF.